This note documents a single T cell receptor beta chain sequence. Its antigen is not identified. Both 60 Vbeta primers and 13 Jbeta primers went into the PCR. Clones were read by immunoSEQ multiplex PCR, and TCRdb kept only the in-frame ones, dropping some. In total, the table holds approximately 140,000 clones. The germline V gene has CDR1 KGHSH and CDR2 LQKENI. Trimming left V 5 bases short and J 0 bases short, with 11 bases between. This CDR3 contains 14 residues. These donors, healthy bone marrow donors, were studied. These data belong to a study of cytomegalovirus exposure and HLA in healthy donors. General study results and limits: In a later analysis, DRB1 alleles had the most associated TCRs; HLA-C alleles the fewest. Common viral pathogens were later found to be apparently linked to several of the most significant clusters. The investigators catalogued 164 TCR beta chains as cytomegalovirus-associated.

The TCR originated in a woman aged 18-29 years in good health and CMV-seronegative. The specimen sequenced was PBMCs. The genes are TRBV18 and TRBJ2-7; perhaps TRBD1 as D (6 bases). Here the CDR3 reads CASSKSDSSYEQYF. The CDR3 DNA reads TGTGCCAGCTCAAAATCGGACAGCTCCTACGAGCAGTACTTC. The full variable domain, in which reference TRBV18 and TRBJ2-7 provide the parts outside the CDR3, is NAGVMQNPRHLVRRRGQEARLRCSPMKGHSHVYWYRQLPEEGLKFMVYLQKENIIDESGMPKERFSAEFPKEGPSILRIQQVVRGDSAAYFCASSKSDSSYEQYFGPGTRLTVT.